The 32 T cell receptor beta chains below all came from one sample that was sequenced in a study of identical twins. Each CDR3 protein gets one entry after TCRdb re-called the 5' RACE reads with MiXCR. This sample has around 510,000 distinct CDR3 sequences, with around 15% found just once. The same sample was also studied in work on yellow fever vaccine responses in identical twins.

Sequencing was performed on CD4+ T cells sorted from blood. These receptors originate from a woman younger than 30 in good health.

This clonotype was counted only a few times. The chain employs TRBV12-3 or TRBV12-4 and TRBJ2-2; D is possibly TRBD1 or TRBD2 (6 bases each). With 2 bases removed from V and 4 bases from J, the gap between germline ends came to 8 bases. The CDR3 has 14 residues. In DNA form, the CDR3 reads TGTGCCAGCAGTTTATCGGGGGCCACCGGGGAGCTGTTTTTT. This encodes CASSLSGATGELFF.

There are many counts of this clonotype. V and J are TRBV27 and TRBJ1-6; no clear D. V dropped 2 bases and J dropped 6 bases, with 23 bases sitting between them. The germline V gene encodes CDR1 MNHEY and CDR2 SMNVEV (reference sequence). This CDR3 has 19 residues. CDR3 amino acids: CASSLNRSGSPSRNSPLHF. The CDR3 nucleotides read TGTGCCAGCAGTTTAAATCGCTCGGGCAGTCCTAGTCGTAATTCACCCCTCCACTTT.

This clonotype has only a few counts. The chain combines TRBV6-5 with TRBJ2-3; D assignment may be TRBD1 or TRBD2 (6 bases each). This CDR3 is built from 14 residues. V was pared by 0 bases and J by 14 bases, with 18 bases between. CDR1 is MNHEY and CDR2 is SVGAGI in the germline V gene. This CDR3 is CASSYSGGMSGWYF. DNA for the CDR3: TGTGCCAGCAGTTACTCAGGGGGGATGAGCGGGTGGTATTTT.

This clonotype appeared many times. The V and J genes are TRBV20-1 and TRBJ2-7; D is perhaps TRBD1 or TRBD2 (5 bases each). The germline V gene encodes CDR1 DFQATT and CDR2 SNEGSKA (reference sequence). V gave up 4 bases and J gave up 0 bases, with 16 bases separating them. There are 15 residues in the CDR3. CDR3 coding DNA: TGCAGTGCTACATATCCGGGACCCAACTCCTACGAGCAGTACTTC. Its protein product is CSATYPGPNSYEQYF.

This clonotype was observed a few times. The chain couples TRBV12-3 or TRBV12-4 to TRBJ2-1, with D possibly being TRBD1 (6 bases). CDR3 size: 17 residues. The germline V and J ends were trimmed by 3 bases and 7 bases, with 22 bases remaining between them. CDR3 loop: CASSFFVGRSTGNEQFF. CDR3 in DNA: TGTGCCAGCAGTTTTTTCGTTGGCAGGTCCACAGGGAATGAGCAGTTCTTC.

V gene TRBV5-5 combines with J gene TRBJ2-2; D is perhaps TRBD2 (5 bases). The CDR3 is made up of 15 amino acids. V was cut by 0 bases and J by 6 bases, with 12 bases left in between. Germline V gene sequence: CDR1 SGHKS, CDR2 YYEKEE (reference sequence). The CDR3 sequence is CASSLASPPAGELFF. The CDR3 coding sequence is TGTGCCAGCAGCTTGGCTAGCCCTCCGGCCGGGGAGCTGTTTTTT. Full variable domain (remainder filled in from reference TRBV5-5 and TRBJ2-2): DAGVTQSPTHLIKTRGQQVTLRCSPISGHKSVSWYQQVLGQGPQFIFQYYEKEERGRGNFPDRFSARQFPNYSSELNVNALLLGDSALYLCASSLASPPAGELFFGEGSRLTVL.

In DNA, the CDR3 is TGTGCCAGCAGCTCCCCGGGCGACCCCGGGTCCTACAATGAGCAGTTCTTC. Amino acid sequence: CASSSPGDPGSYNEQFF. The V call is TRBV28, the J call TRBJ2-1, with no clear D. This CDR3 is built from 17 residues. Trimming cost V 6 bases and J 1 base, with 19 bases left between them. The germline gives CDR1 MDHEN, CDR2 SYDVKM.

Many counts were recorded for this clonotype. The chain uses TRBV4-3 and TRBJ2-7, with D perhaps matching TRBD1 (6 bases). The CDR3 covers 15 residues. Between the trimmed V and J ends, which lost 0 bases and 5 bases, there was a span of 14 bases. Per germline, CDR1 LGHNA and CDR2 YSLEER. DNA of the CDR3: TGCGCCAGCAGCCAAGATCAACGGACAGCCCACGAGCAGTACTTC. Translating gives CASSQDQRTAHEQYF.

This clonotype was seen more than once but under ten times. The chain joins TRBV5-1 to TRBJ1-5; D is unresolved. This CDR3 is built from 16 residues. Germline V gene sequence: CDR1 SGHRS, CDR2 YFSETQ. V was shortened by 0 bases and J by 3 bases, with 13 bases between the two germline ends. The CDR3 region is CASSLVGNEPNQPQHF. DNA for the CDR3: TGCGCCAGCAGCTTGGTAGGAAACGAACCCAATCAGCCCCAGCATTTT.

This clonotype was counted at least ten times. This chain connects TRBV9 to TRBJ2-1, with D perhaps assigned TRBD1 or TRBD2 (6 bases each). The V end was cut by 0 bases, the J end by 0 bases, with 10 bases between. Germline CDR1 is SGDLS and CDR2 is YYNGEE. There are 16 residues in the CDR3. The chain's CDR3 is CASSVEGGSSYNEQFF. The CDR3 region has the DNA TGTGCCAGCAGCGTAGAAGGGGGGAGCTCCTACAATGAGCAGTTCTTC. Combining the CDR3 with reference TRBV9 and TRBJ2-1 gives the whole variable domain DSGVTQTPKHLITATGQRVTLRCSPRSGDLSVYWYQQSLDQGLQFLIQYYNGEERAKGNILERFSAQQFPDLHSELNLSSLELGDSALYFCASSVEGGSSYNEQFFGPGTRLTVL.

Only a few counts were recorded for this clonotype. V usage is TRBV6-2 or TRBV6-3 and J usage is TRBJ2-1; D is perhaps TRBD1 or TRBD2 (5 bases each). CDR1 is MNHEY, CDR2 SVGEGT, per germline. This CDR3 is built from 14 residues. V dropped 6 bases and J dropped 7 bases, with 16 bases sitting between them. The CDR3 loop reads CASSPGWGTNEQFF. In nucleotides, the CDR3 is TGTGCCAGCAGCCCCGGTTGGGGGACGAATGAGCAGTTCTTC.

This clonotype was observed a few times. The chain uses TRBV7-2 and TRBJ2-7; D tentatively fits TRBD1 or TRBD2 (5 bases each). V lost 1 base to trimming and J lost 4 bases, with 11 bases between them. The germline V gene has CDR1 SGHTA and CDR2 FQGNSA. The CDR3 is 14 amino acids. The CDR3 coding sequence is TGTGCCAGCAGCTTAGTGACGGGGCAGTACGAGCAGTACTTC. This translates into CASSLVTGQYEQYF.

The V call is TRBV9, the J call TRBJ2-5; D might be TRBD1 (6 bases). In germline, CDR1 is SGDLS, CDR2 YYNGEE. V was pared by 0 bases and J by 2 bases, with 8 bases between. The length of the CDR3 is 14 residues. The CDR3 DNA is TGTGCCAGCAGCGTAGGACAGGTACAAGAGACCCAGTACTTC. Translating gives CASSVGQVQETQYF.

The chain recombines TRBV12-3 or TRBV12-4 with TRBJ2-7; TRBD1 matches at 9 bases. V trimming: 8 bases; J trimming: 3 bases; junction bases outside the gene matches: 5. This CDR3 is built from 13 residues. The chain's CDR3 is CASWGQGIYEQYF. CDR3 sequence (DNA): TGTGCCAGCTGGGGACAGGGAATCTACGAGCAGTACTTC.

The V gene is TRBV6-5, the J gene TRBJ2-3; the D is unclear. This CDR3 comprises 14 residues. V was shortened by 2 bases and J by 4 bases, with 10 bases between the two germline ends. The germline CDR1 and CDR2 sequences are MNHEY and SVGAGI. The CDR3 reads CASSYGKIADTQYF. DNA of the CDR3: TGTGCCAGCAGTTACGGGAAGATCGCAGATACGCAGTATTTT.

This clonotype was recorded a few times. CDR3 DNA sequence: TGCGCCAGCAGCTTGGCCGCACAGAACTATAATTCACCCCTCCACTTT. Residues: CASSLAAQNYNSPLHF. The rearrangement joins TRBV5-1 to TRBJ1-6; D is unclear. The CDR3 has 16 residues. Germline CDR1 reads SGHRS; CDR2 reads YFSETQ. Trimming shortened V by 0 bases and J by 3 bases, and 10 bases separated the two germline ends. Full variable domain (missing parts from reference TRBV5-1 and TRBJ1-6): KAGVTQTPRYLIKTRGQQVTLSCSPISGHRSVSWYQQTPGQGLQFLFEYFSETQRNKGNFPGRFSGRQFSNSRSEMNVSTLELGDSALYLCASSLAAQNYNSPLHFGNGTRLTVT.

This clonotype was seen only a few times. CDR3: CASGVNYGYTF. The CDR3 nucleotides are TGTGCCAGCGGTGTGAACTATGGCTACACCTTC. The J gene is TRBJ1-2, the V gene TRBV6-5; D remains unclear. Germline assignment: CDR1 MNHEY and CDR2 SVGAGI. The CDR3 is 11 amino acids. The V end was cut by 8 bases, the J end by 2 bases, with 6 bases between.

The chain employs TRBV6-6 and TRBJ1-2; D gene ambiguous. V lost 4 bases, J lost 6 bases, and 6 bases lay in between. Germline V gene data show CDR1 as MNHNY and CDR2 as SVGAGI (reference sequence). This CDR3 contains 11 residues. The CDR3 here is CASSFRDGYTF. Here the CDR3 DNA reads TGTGCCAGCAGTTTCCGCGATGGCTACACCTTC.

The J gene is TRBJ2-7, the V gene TRBV6-2 or TRBV6-3, with a possible D match to TRBD2 (6 bases). V dropped 6 bases and J dropped 2 bases, with 14 bases sitting between them. From germline, CDR1 is MNHEY and CDR2 SVGEGT. This CDR3 spans 14 amino acids. The CDR3: CASRDRGEAYEQYF. The CDR3 nucleotides are TGTGCCAGCAGGGACCGTGGGGAGGCCTACGAGCAGTACTTC.

This clonotype was found a few times. This chain uses TRBV27 with TRBJ2-7; 7 positions match TRBD1. This CDR3 is 14 amino acids long. The V gene end was trimmed by 8 bases and the J gene end by 0 bases; junction bases not matched to a gene: 7. Germline CDR1 MNHEY, CDR2 SMNVEV (reference sequence). CDR3 DNA sequence: TGTGCCAGCGGACCGGCAGGGGGCTCCTACGAGCAGTACTTC. Protein product: CASGPAGGSYEQYF.

There are a few counts of this clonotype. The chain has TRBV18 and TRBJ1-5; the D is unclear. V was pared by 2 bases and J by 5 bases, with 7 bases between. CDR3 length: 13 residues. Germline V gives CDR1 KGHSH, CDR2 LQKENI. CDR3 sequence: CASSPSEDQPQHF. The CDR3 DNA reads as TGTGCCAGCTCACCATCCGAAGATCAGCCCCAGCATTTT.

This clonotype has a count of ten or more. The V and J genes are TRBV6-4 and TRBJ2-2; D might be TRBD1 or TRBD2, each matching 5 bases. Germline V gene data show CDR1 as MRHNA and CDR2 as SNTAGT. The CDR3 runs 15 residues. V was shortened by 6 bases and J by 1 base, with 12 bases between the two germline ends. Written as DNA, the CDR3 is TGTGCCAGCAGCCCGGGACCGCTGAACACCGGGGAGCTGTTTTTT. Translating gives CASSPGPLNTGELFF.

The gene calls are TRBV28 and TRBJ2-5; 11 nucleotides align to TRBD1. Germline CDR1 and CDR2: MDHEN and SYDVKM. The CDR3 is 17 amino acids. After removal of 4 bases from V and 4 bases from J, the junction contained 11 bases not matched to a gene. CDR3 amino acids: CASSSTTGTGGLETQYF. CDR3 DNA: TGTGCCAGCAGTTCTACAACCGGGACAGGGGGTTTAGAGACCCAGTACTTC.

This sequence joins TRBV27 and TRBJ2-2; 7 nucleotides match TRBD2. V lost 5 bases, J lost 2 bases, and 8 bases stayed unmatched. The V gene's germline CDR1 is MNHEY and CDR2 SMNVEV (reference sequence). The CDR3 length is 16 residues. The CDR3 bases are TGTGCCAGCAGTGCATCCGGGACTACAAACACCGGGGAGCTGTTTTTT. This gives the protein CASSASGTTNTGELFF.

This clonotype showed up just a few times. This chain connects TRBV5-1 to TRBJ2-1, with 10 positions matching TRBD2. Germline V gene lookup returns CDR1 SGHRS and CDR2 YFSETQ. The V gene end was trimmed by 4 bases and the J gene end by 0 bases; junction bases not matched to a gene: 7. The CDR3 is made up of 17 amino acids. The CDR3 DNA reads TGCGCCAGCAGCCCTTGGGTAGCGGGGGGCTCCTACAATGAGCAGTTCTTC. It translates to CASSPWVAGGSYNEQFF.

This chain links TRBV20-1 with TRBJ1-6; TRBD1 aligns across 8 bases. This CDR3 is 13 amino acids long. The V gene end was trimmed by 4 bases and the J gene end by 7 bases; junction bases not matched to a gene: 3. Germline V gives CDR1 DFQATT, CDR2 SNEGSKA (reference sequence). The CDR3 DNA reads as TGCAGTGCTAAGGACAGGGCAAATTCACCCCTCCACTTT. Amino acid sequence: CSAKDRANSPLHF.

In its sample, this clonotype was seen a few times. This sequence joins TRBV9 and TRBJ2-1; D is possibly TRBD1 or TRBD2 (5 bases each). The CDR3 extends over 15 amino acids. The germline V gene has CDR1 SGDLS and CDR2 YYNGEE. The V end was cut by 4 bases, the J end by 7 bases, with 18 bases between. For the CDR3, the DNA is TGTGCCAGCAGCCGGGGACGGGTGTCCCGAAATGAGCAGTTCTTC. Encoded protein: CASSRGRVSRNEQFF.

The chain has TRBV27 and TRBJ2-1; 16 bases are a match to TRBD2. Germline CDR1 and CDR2: MNHEY and SMNVEV (reference sequence). This CDR3 has 15 amino acids. V lost 5 bases to trimming and J lost 9 bases; unmatched junction nucleotides: 4. The CDR3 DNA reads TGTGCCAGCAGTCCGGGACTAGCGGGAGGGATTGAGCAGTTCTTC. As protein: CASSPGLAGGIEQFF.

The chain couples TRBV18 to TRBJ1-1; D is possibly TRBD1 (5 bases). The CDR3 spans 15 residues. Germline V gene data show CDR1 as KGHSH and CDR2 as LQKENI. Deletions cut 6 bases from V and 1 base from J, with 15 bases between. Here the CDR3 reads CASSTGGTGNTEAFF. For the CDR3, the DNA is TGTGCCAGCTCCACAGGCGGGACTGGGAACACTGAAGCTTTCTTT.

This chain joins TRBV12-3 or TRBV12-4 and TRBJ1-2; 7 bases fit TRBD1. The V segment lost 4 bases and the J segment 7 bases; nucleotides outside the gene matches: 6. CDR3 length equals 13 residues. CDR3 sequence: CASSSTGQAGYTF. The CDR3 bases are TGTGCCAGCAGTTCGACAGGGCAGGCTGGCTACACCTTC.

This clonotype was seen many times. The CDR3 DNA sequence: TGTGCCAGCAGCCCCCGGACAGGTAGCTACAATGAGCAGTTCTTC. This gives the protein CASSPRTGSYNEQFF. The chain employs TRBV7-2 and TRBJ2-1; 7 bases fit TRBD1. The J segment lost 3 bases and the V segment lost 5 bases, leaving 7 bases of the junction unmatched. Germline lookup yields CDR1 SGHTA and CDR2 FQGNSA. This CDR3 is built from 15 residues.

The rearrangement links TRBV7-2 to TRBJ2-1; D tentatively reads TRBD1 or TRBD2 (5 bases each). Deletions cut 4 bases from V and 7 bases from J, with 17 bases between. CDR3 length: 15 amino acids. Germline V gives CDR1 SGHTA, CDR2 FQGNSA. The CDR3 loop is CASSSRGGGTNEQFF. The CDR3 DNA is TGTGCCAGCAGCTCTCGTGGGGGTGGTACGAATGAGCAGTTCTTC.